What follows are 18 T cell receptor beta chains derived from one specimen sequenced in a study of blood T cells in healthy people across ages. A second about 7 to 11 cycle PCR used barcoded and J-beta primers. TCRdb reprocessed the 5' RACE reads via MiXCR and lists one record per CDR3 protein. The sample carries 1.5 million to 2 million distinct CDR3 sequences, 28% recorded once. The sample taken for sequencing was blood. The origin of the receptors is a woman in her 30s in good health.

The genes are TRBV6-2 or TRBV6-3 and TRBJ2-1; D gene unclear. Trimming pared 2 bases from V and 0 bases from J, leaving 8 bases between. The CDR3 loop spans 15 amino acids. Germline CDR1 reads MNHEY; CDR2 reads SVGEGT. The CDR3 nucleotides are TGTGCCAGCAGTTACGAGTATTCCTCCTACAATGAGCAGTTCTTC. Translation gives CASSYEYSSYNEQFF.

This clonotype came up many times. The chain uses TRBV4-3 and TRBJ2-7; TRBD1 agrees at 8 bases. V trimming: 0 bases; J trimming: 3 bases; junction bases outside the gene matches: 4. This CDR3 has 15 amino acids. CDR1 is LGHNA, CDR2 YSLEER, per germline. The CDR3 loop reads CASSQDRRGHYEQYF. For the CDR3, the DNA is TGCGCCAGCAGCCAAGATCGCAGGGGGCACTACGAGCAGTACTTC.

This clonotype occurred a few times. This may be a read error, as it is one base from a much larger clone. This sequence joins TRBV12-3 or TRBV12-4 and TRBJ2-5; TRBD1 matches at 7 bases. Trimming at V came to 5 bases and at J to 11 bases, leaving 17 bases not matched to a gene. The CDR3 totals 15 residues. CDR3 in amino acids: CASSTRTGWLYEQYF. The CDR3 DNA is TGTGCCAGCAGTACCCGGACAGGCTGGCTCTATGAGCAGTACTTC.

This clonotype was counted between two and nine times. This rearrangement joins TRBV11-2 to TRBJ2-3; 7 positions match TRBD2. Germline V lookup: CDR1 SGHAT, CDR2 FQNNGV. This CDR3 region has 14 residues. The V gene end was trimmed by 6 bases and the J gene end by 5 bases; junction bases not matched to a gene: 8. CDR3 protein: CASSDGLGGDTQYF. CDR3 nucleotides: TGTGCCAGCAGTGACGGACTAGGAGGAGATACGCAGTATTTT.

The chain carries TRBV21-1 and TRBJ2-7; TRBD1, the D gene given by the table, was not confirmed from the DNA. TRBV21-1 is marked as a pseudogene. The CDR3 has 14 amino acids. DNA of the CDR3: TGTGCCAGCTCGGCCGGGACAGGGTTTTGCGGGCAGTACTTC. It codes for CASSAGTGFCGQYF.

This clonotype was seen only a few times. This rearrangement joins TRBV4-3 to TRBJ2-3; 9 bases match TRBD2. CDR1 and CDR2 from the germline V gene are LGHNA and YSLEER. With V trimmed by 0 bases and J by 5 bases, 6 bases remained unmatched. The CDR3 loop spans 16 amino acids. The CDR3 DNA reads as TGCGCCAGCAGCCAAGAAGGTCTAGCGGGGAGAGATACGCAGTATTTT. Amino acid sequence: CASSQEGLAGRDTQYF.

This chain connects TRBV7-2 to TRBJ2-5; the D gene is possibly TRBD1 (6 bases). Looked up from germline, CDR1 is SGHTA and CDR2 is FQGNSA. V lost 5 bases and J 4 bases, leaving 11 bases between the germline ends. This CDR3 contains 13 residues. The CDR3 DNA follows: TGTGCCAGCAGCCGACAGGAACTAGAGACCCAGTACTTC. Its translation is CASSRQELETQYF.

In this sample, this clonotype turned up a few times. The DNA for the CDR3 is TGCAGTGCTAGACCCAGCAGGGGCAGCCGAGAAAAACTGTTTTTT. It translates to CSARPSRGSREKLFF. J is TRBJ1-4 and V is TRBV20-1, with a possible D match to TRBD1 (6 bases). This CDR3 is 15 amino acids long. Trimming cost V 2 bases and J 8 bases, with 18 bases left between them. CDR1 is DFQATT, CDR2 SNEGSKA, per germline (reference sequence).

This CDR3 reads CASTPGGGLIDSPLHF. The CDR3 region has the DNA TGTGCCAGCACCCCTGGTGGCGGCCTCATAGATTCACCCCTCCACTTT. This rearrangement joins TRBV28 to TRBJ1-6; D uncertain. The V and J ends lost 7 bases and 8 bases respectively, with 21 bases between them. Germline lookup yields CDR1 MDHEN and CDR2 SYDVKM. This CDR3 is 16 amino acids long.

Notes on this clonotype: One end of the junction is discordant with germline, which a read error may explain. The V and J genes are TRBV6-5 and TRBJ1-4; TRBD1 matches at 7 bases. The CDR3 loop spans 15 amino acids. Germline-derived CDR1 and CDR2 are MNHEY and SVGAGI. CDR3 sequence: CAGRRQGRVSEKLFF. DNA of the CDR3: TGTGCCGGCAGGCGACAGGGCCGGGTGAGTGAAAAACTGTTTTTT.

The chain couples TRBV5-5 to TRBJ2-1, with D possibly TRBD2 on 7 matching bases. This CDR3 spans 16 amino acids. The germline V gene has CDR1 SGHKS and CDR2 YYEKEE (reference sequence). V lost 4 bases and J 6 bases, leaving 20 bases between the germline ends. This chain's CDR3 is CASSQRRGARPNEQFF. CDR3 bases: TGTGCCAGCAGCCAGAGACGGGGGGCGAGACCCAATGAGCAGTTCTTC.

There are a few counts of this clonotype. The chain links TRBV4-1 to TRBJ2-7; D may be TRBD2 (6 bases). The CDR3 is 14 amino acids. CDR1 is MGHRA, CDR2 YSYEKL, per germline. V gave up 7 bases and J gave up 1 base, with 14 bases separating them. The CDR3 region has the DNA TGCGCCAGCACGGATGGGACTCTTTCCTACGAGCAGTACTTC. This sequence encodes CASTDGTLSYEQYF.

The chain uses TRBV7-6 and TRBJ2-5; a possible D gene is TRBD2 (6 bases). This CDR3 has 14 residues. V was clipped by 5 bases and J by 0 bases, with 10 bases between them. Looked up from germline, CDR1 is SGHVS and CDR2 is FNYEAQ. The CDR3 loop reads CASSALADQETQYF. DNA for the CDR3: TGTGCCAGCAGCGCACTAGCAGACCAAGAGACCCAGTACTTC.

This clonotype has more than one count but fewer than ten. The chain has TRBV7-2 and TRBJ1-4; a weak D match, TRBD1 (6 bases). Germline V gene data show CDR1 as SGHTA and CDR2 as FQGNSA. V was cut by 6 bases and J by 5 bases, with 13 bases left in between. This CDR3 comprises 14 residues. CDR3 protein: CASSVDRTNEKLFF. The CDR3 DNA follows: TGTGCCAGCAGTGTAGACAGGACAAATGAAAAACTGTTTTTT. The variable domain in full, with the rest retrieved from reference TRBV7-2 and TRBJ1-4, is GAGVSQSPSNKVTEKGKDVELRCDPISGHTALYWYRQSLGQGLEFLIYFQGNSAPDKSGLPSDRFSAERTGGSVSTLTIQRTQQEDSAVYLCASSVDRTNEKLFFGSGTQLSVL.

V usage is TRBV20-1 and J usage is TRBJ2-1; 9 bases agree with TRBD2. With V trimmed by 5 bases and J by 0 bases, 5 bases remained unmatched. Germline V gives CDR1 DFQATT, CDR2 SNEGSKA (reference sequence). The CDR3 runs to 15 residues. The CDR3 loop is CSALPSGVSYNEQFF. DNA of the CDR3: TGCAGTGCTCTCCCTAGCGGGGTCTCCTACAATGAGCAGTTCTTC.

This clonotype appeared a few times. The J gene is TRBJ2-6, the V gene TRBV25-1, with a weak D call TRBD1 (5 bases). Germline V gene lookup returns CDR1 MGHDK and CDR2 SYGVNS. The V gene lost 3 bases and the J gene lost 5 bases, with 14 bases spanning the gap. The CDR3 is 16 residues long. Here the CDR3 reads CASSDFRGYRANVLTF. CDR3 in DNA: TGTGCCAGCAGTGATTTTAGGGGATACCGGGCCAACGTCCTGACTTTC.

This clonotype appeared a few times. The chain couples TRBV20-1 to TRBJ1-6; perhaps TRBD1 as D (5 bases). CDR1 and CDR2 (germline): DFQATT, SNEGSKA (reference sequence). The CDR3 contains 14 residues. Trimming cost V 6 bases and J 6 bases, with 15 bases left between them. Here the CDR3 DNA reads TGCAGTGCGCGACCCGGGGCCCTTAATTCACCCCTCCACTTT. Protein product: CSARPGALNSPLHF.

In its sample, this clonotype was seen many times. This CDR3 is CSAMPWDQETQYF. The DNA for the CDR3 is TGCAGTGCTATGCCTTGGGACCAAGAGACCCAGTACTTC. This chain joins TRBV20-1 and TRBJ2-5; D gene ambiguous. This CDR3 region has 13 residues. V dropped 4 bases and J dropped 0 bases, with 9 bases sitting between them. CDR1 and CDR2 (germline): DFQATT, SNEGSKA (reference sequence).